This entry lists 14 T cell receptor beta chains sequenced from one sample in a study of cytomegalovirus exposure and HLA in healthy donors. PCR was performed using 60 Vbeta and 13 Jbeta primers. The method was immunoSEQ multiplex PCR; TCRdb's version includes in-frame clones alone and lacks a portion of them. The sample table includes 90,000 to 150,000 clones. Sequencing was performed on PBMCs. The receptor source for this set is a man between 18 and 29 years old in good health and CMV-seronegative.

V usage is TRBV28 and J usage is TRBJ1-5, with 8 bases matching TRBD1. Germline trimming cut 4 bases from V and 7 bases from J; bases unmatched to any gene: 6. Germline V gene data show CDR1 as MDHEN and CDR2 as SYDVKM. The CDR3 runs to 14 residues. CDR3 sequence: CASSWQGARQPQHF. CDR3 bases: TGTGCCAGCAGTTGGCAGGGGGCACGGCAGCCCCAGCATTTT.

This chain connects TRBV15 to TRBJ2-7; TRBD1 aligns across 8 bases. Per germline, CDR1 LNHNV and CDR2 YYDKDF (reference sequence). The CDR3 runs 14 residues. The junction had 8 bases not matched to a gene; V was cut back by 5 bases and J by 5 bases. CDR3 DNA: TGTGCCACCAGCTCGGACAGGGCTTTCGACGAGCAGTACTTC. Residues: CATSSDRAFDEQYF.

This chain connects TRBV6-6 to TRBJ2-2; 8 nucleotides agree with TRBD1. The V gene's germline CDR1 is MNHNY and CDR2 SVGAGI (reference sequence). V shed 6 bases, J shed 1 base, and the junction held 1 base outside the gene matches. The CDR3 covers 14 residues. Written as DNA, the CDR3 is TGTGCCAGCAGCGGGACAGGGAACACCGGGGAGCTGTTTTTT. Protein: CASSGTGNTGELFF.

The chain employs TRBV28 and TRBJ1-2; 9 bases map to TRBD1. V lost 6 bases, J lost 4 bases, and 6 bases stayed unmatched. Germline V lookup: CDR1 MDHEN, CDR2 SYDVKM. The CDR3 has 14 residues. CDR3 amino acids: CASSQGQGGYGYTF. The CDR3 nucleotides read TGTGCCAGCAGCCAGGGACAGGGTGGCTATGGCTACACCTTC.

V and J are TRBV5-4 and TRBJ2-5; D not certain. There are 13 residues in the CDR3. Trimming took 0 bases from V and 4 from J, leaving 7 bases between them. Germline CDR1 SGHNT, CDR2 YYREEE (reference sequence). The CDR3 region has the DNA TGTGCCAGCAGCTTGGTTACAGTAGAGACCCAGTACTTC. This codes for CASSLVTVETQYF.

The chain carries TRBV28 and TRBJ2-1, with D possibly being TRBD2 (5 bases). This CDR3 contains 20 residues. V lost 7 bases, J lost 12 bases, and 40 bases lay in between. Germline CDR1 reads MDHEN; CDR2 reads SYDVKM. The CDR3: CASMENFLVLADGRGRGQFF. CDR3 nucleotide sequence: TGTGCCAGCATGGAAAACTTTTTGGTGTTGGCGGACGGGCGAGGGAGAGGGCAGTTCTTC. The full variable domain, in which reference TRBV28 and TRBJ2-1 provide the parts outside the CDR3, is DVKVTQSSRYLVKRTGEKVFLECVQDMDHENMFWYRQDPGLGLRLIYFSYDVKMKEKGDIPEGYSVSREKKERFSLILESASTNQTSMYLCASMENFLVLADGRGRGQFFGPGTRLTVL.

The chain links TRBV18 to TRBJ2-7, with TRBD1 matching over 8 bases. V shed 6 bases, J shed 5 bases, and the junction held 15 bases outside the gene matches. CDR1 is KGHSH, CDR2 LQKENI, per germline. The CDR3 spans 16 residues. The CDR3 region is CASSALTRTGRDEQYF. CDR3 sequence (DNA): TGTGCCAGCTCCGCACTAACCCGGACAGGGCGTGACGAGCAGTACTTC.

V usage is TRBV6-5 and J usage is TRBJ1-2; a possible D gene is TRBD1 (6 bases). Germline values: CDR1 MNHEY, CDR2 SVGAGI. The length of the CDR3 is 16 residues. Trimming removed 2 bases at V and 2 bases at J, with 15 bases between. The CDR3 spells CASSYGLGGTNYGYTF. The CDR3 nucleotides read TGTGCCAGCAGTTACGGGTTGGGGGGGACAAACTATGGCTACACCTTC.

This chain uses TRBV6-6 with TRBJ2-2; TRBD2 agrees at 9 bases. The CDR3 is made up of 16 amino acids. Germline V lookup: CDR1 MNHNY, CDR2 SVGAGI (reference sequence). V shed 4 bases, J shed 4 bases, and the junction held 7 bases outside the gene matches. The CDR3 DNA sequence: TGTGCCAGCAGTTCGACTAGCGGTCGCGGCACCGGGGAGCTGTTTTTT. This encodes CASSSTSGRGTGELFF.

The CDR3 region has the DNA TGTGCCAGCAGCTTGGGACTCGACACAGATACGCAGTATTTT. Translated: CASSLGLDTDTQYF. The chain links TRBV7-3 to TRBJ2-3, with a weak D call TRBD2 (6 bases). Germline CDR1 reads SGHTA; CDR2 reads FQGTGA. V was clipped by 3 bases and J by 2 bases, with 9 bases between them. The CDR3 spans 14 residues.

The chain joins TRBV30 to TRBJ1-1; D is unclear. The V end lost 0 bases, the J end lost 10 bases, and 12 bases lay between the germline ends. Germline V gene lookup returns CDR1 GTSNPN and CDR2 SVGIG (reference sequence). The CDR3 spans 12 residues. CDR3 residues: CAWSVHGERAFF. CDR3 nucleotides: TGTGCCTGGAGTGTACACGGAGAGAGAGCTTTCTTT.

This chain uses TRBV7-9 with TRBJ2-1; 12 nucleotides match TRBD2. Losses at the gene ends were 4 bases for V and 9 bases for J; bases not matched to a gene: 4. The CDR3 sequence is 14 residues long. Germline lookup yields CDR1 SEHNR and CDR2 FQNEAQ (reference sequence). The CDR3 sequence is CASSSTSGSPEQFF. In DNA form, the CDR3 reads TGTGCCAGCAGCTCGACTAGCGGGAGTCCTGAGCAGTTCTTC.

The V call is TRBV4-1, the J call TRBJ2-7, with 8 bases aligning to TRBD1. V gave up 5 bases and J gave up 1 base; unmatched junction bases: 4. From germline, CDR1 is MGHRA and CDR2 YSYEKL. The CDR3 consists of 14 residues. The CDR3: CASSFGTGSYEQYF. DNA for the CDR3: TGCGCCAGCAGCTTCGGGACAGGTTCCTACGAGCAGTACTTC.

This chain uses TRBV5-5 with TRBJ2-1, with D perhaps TRBD1 (5 bases). Trimming left V 4 bases short and J 14 bases short, with 19 bases between. This CDR3 comprises 13 residues. Germline V gives CDR1 SGHKS, CDR2 YYEKEE (reference sequence). For the CDR3, the DNA is TGTGCCAGCAGCCTCGACAGTGGGCGGTTTGAGTTCTTC. This encodes CASSLDSGRFEFF.